These 24 T cell receptor beta chains share one sample of origin, sequenced in a study of T cells in Graves' hyperthyroidism and ophthalmopathy. RNA transcripts were the template for amplifying TCR beta CDR3 regions. TCR CDR3 regions were first amplified by RT-PCR with HTBI primers. Using its own MiXCR run on the multiplex PCR reads, TCRdb lists one record per CDR3 protein. The table has 610,000 or so distinct CDR3 sequences, 40% to 55% seen once; the top ten hold about 8%. Sequenced sample: peripheral blood or thyroid tissue (not recorded which). The receptors here all came from a woman aged 18-29 years with Graves' hyperthyroidism.

This clonotype was detected a few times. The chain employs TRBV7-8 and TRBJ1-4; no reliable D call. V was cut by 5 bases and J by 5 bases, with 9 bases left in between. This CDR3 region has 13 residues. Germline lookup yields CDR1 SGHVS and CDR2 FQNEAQ. The CDR3 loop reads CASSPSGNEKLFF. Here the CDR3 DNA reads TGTGCCAGCAGCCCCAGCGGGAATGAAAAACTGTTTTTT.

In its sample, this clonotype was seen many times. DNA of the CDR3: TGCGCCAGCAGCTTGGAAGGGGGCGGGCAGCCCCAGCATTTT. Residues: CASSLEGGGQPQHF. The gene calls are TRBV5-1 and TRBJ1-5, with TRBD1 matching 7 bases. V lost 0 bases to trimming and J lost 7 bases; unmatched junction nucleotides: 4. CDR3 length: 14 residues. Germline V gene sequence: CDR1 SGHRS, CDR2 YFSETQ.

J is TRBJ1-6 and V is TRBV9; no firm D call. V gave up 7 bases and J gave up 0 bases, with 20 bases separating them. Germline V lookup: CDR1 SGDLS, CDR2 YYNGEE. CDR3 length equals 18 residues. DNA of the CDR3: TGTGCCAGCTCACCGGTGGCTAGCGGGAGCTCCTATAATTCACCCCTCCACTTT. Amino acid sequence: CASSPVASGSSYNSPLHF.

This clonotype occurred many times. V gene TRBV10-3 combines with J gene TRBJ2-2, with a possible D match to TRBD2 (5 bases). With 9 bases removed from V and 5 bases from J, the gap between germline ends came to 10 bases. The CDR3 contains 12 residues. Germline-derived CDR1 and CDR2 are ENHRY and SYGVKD. The CDR3 DNA follows: TGTGCCATGAGGACTGGGACCGGGGAGCTGTTTTTT. It encodes CAMRTGTGELFF.

The chain combines TRBV5-1 with TRBJ2-3; no clear D. The CDR3 spans 16 residues. The germline V gene has CDR1 SGHRS and CDR2 YFSETQ. V was pared by 0 bases and J by 1 base, with 12 bases between. CDR3 amino acids: CASSLGVGSRTDTQYF. The CDR3 nucleotides read TGCGCCAGCAGCTTGGGAGTGGGCAGTCGCACAGATACGCAGTATTTT.

At least ten counts were recorded for this clonotype. This chain uses TRBV27 with TRBJ1-6, with a possible D match to TRBD1 (5 bases). Germline V gene sequence: CDR1 MNHEY, CDR2 SMNVEV (reference sequence). This CDR3 has 14 amino acids. Between the trimmed V and J ends, which lost 6 bases and 9 bases, there was a span of 15 bases. For the CDR3, the DNA is TGTGCCAGCAGACCAGGCGGGGGGAGTTCACCCCTCCACTTT. Residues: CASRPGGGSSPLHF.

Ten or more counts support this clonotype. This chain uses TRBV27 with TRBJ1-2, with TRBD1 matching over 7 bases. This CDR3 has 17 amino acids. V was clipped by 4 bases and J by 4 bases; unmatched bases: 15. In germline, CDR1 is MNHEY, CDR2 SMNVEV (reference sequence). CDR3 nucleotide sequence: TGTGCCAGCAGTTCGACCGCCCTCTACAGGGGCGGCTATGGCTACACCTTC. It specifies CASSSTALYRGGYGYTF.

In its sample, this clonotype was seen many times. The DNA for the CDR3 is TGTGCCAGCAGCCCCACCTTAGCGGGAGATAACGAGCAGTACTTC. Protein: CASSPTLAGDNEQYF. The chain carries TRBV7-6 and TRBJ2-7; 9 bases are a match to TRBD2. With V trimmed by 5 bases and J by 5 bases, 10 bases remained unmatched. CDR3 size: 15 residues. Germline lookup yields CDR1 SGHVS and CDR2 FNYEAQ.

This clonotype was observed at least ten times. The rearrangement joins TRBV12-3 or TRBV12-4 to TRBJ1-2, with D tentatively TRBD1 (5 bases). Trimming removed 1 base from V and 5 bases from J, with 11 bases in between. The CDR3 sequence is 14 residues long. Here the CDR3 reads CASSLGGTQYGYTF. CDR3 DNA: TGTGCCAGCAGTTTAGGGGGGACCCAGTATGGCTACACCTTC.

The V call is TRBV7-8, the J call TRBJ2-7; 7 bases are shared with TRBD2. The CDR3 covers 15 residues. V lost 1 base, J lost 0 bases, and 3 bases stayed unmatched. CDR1 is SGHVS and CDR2 is FQNEAQ in the germline V gene. The CDR3 here is CASSLDLAVSYEQYF. CDR3 in DNA: TGTGCCAGCAGCTTAGACCTAGCGGTCTCCTACGAGCAGTACTTC. The full variable domain, completed using reference TRBV7-8 and TRBJ2-7, is GAGVSQSPRYKVAKRGQDVALRCDPISGHVSLFWYQQALGQGPEFLTYFQNEAQLDKSGLPSDRFFAERPEGSVSTLKIQRTQQEDSAVYLCASSLDLAVSYEQYFGPGTRLTVT.

V is TRBV7-2 and J is TRBJ1-2, with 10 bases matching TRBD1. The CDR3 runs to 15 residues. Germline loops: CDR1 SGHTA, CDR2 FQGNSA. Losses at the gene ends were 5 bases for V and 7 bases for J; bases not matched to a gene: 10. Here the CDR3 DNA reads TGTGCCAGCAGCCCGGAGAGCGACAGGGGGCGTGGCTACACCTTC. Residues: CASSPESDRGRGYTF.

The sample holds many counts of this clonotype. The chain joins TRBV7-8 to TRBJ2-7; unclear D gene. Germline V gives CDR1 SGHVS, CDR2 FQNEAQ. Trimming removed 5 bases from V and 2 bases from J, with 16 bases in between. CDR3 length: 15 amino acids. The CDR3 is CASSPYLVVPYEQYF. The CDR3 nucleotides read TGTGCCAGCAGCCCCTACCTGGTAGTACCCTACGAGCAGTACTTC.

The table lists this clonotype with many counts. J is TRBJ1-2 and V is TRBV20-1, with 7 bases that match TRBD1. Per germline, CDR1 DFQATT and CDR2 SNEGSKA (reference sequence). V lost 5 bases to trimming and J lost 4 bases; unmatched junction nucleotides: 4. The CDR3 consists of 12 residues. The CDR3 DNA reads as TGCAGTGCTGAGACAGGGCCCTATGGCTACACCTTC. This gives the protein CSAETGPYGYTF.

This clonotype was counted between two and nine times. This chain uses TRBV7-9 with TRBJ2-7; no clear D gene. The DNA matches TRBJ2-1 better at its end, which makes the J call doubtful. CDR1 and CDR2 (germline): SEHNR, FQNEAQ (reference sequence). The CDR3 covers 12 residues. The CDR3: CASSNDRNEQFF. CDR3 DNA: TGTGCCAGCAGCAACGACCGTAATGAGCAGTTCTTC.

In its sample, this clonotype was seen many times. This chain links TRBV12-3 or TRBV12-4 with TRBJ1-5; 8 positions match TRBD1. This CDR3 has 15 residues. V gave up 5 bases and J gave up 2 bases; unmatched junction bases: 5. CDR3 protein: CASSTDREGNQPQHF. Written as DNA, the CDR3 is TGTGCCAGCAGTACGGACAGGGAGGGCAATCAGCCCCAGCATTTT.

The V and J genes are TRBV2 and TRBJ2-7; TRBD2 matches 7 bases. CDR3 size: 17 residues. From germline, CDR1 is SNHLY and CDR2 FYNNEI. V lost 1 base and J lost 7; bases outside the gene matches: 16. CDR3 DNA: TGTGCCAGCAGTGAAGGGGTGGGGGGAGGGCCGTACAATGAGCAGTACTTC. This codes for CASSEGVGGGPYNEQYF. Together with reference TRBV2 and TRBJ2-7, the CDR3 gives the full variable domain: EPEVTQTPSHQVTQMGQEVILRCVPISNHLYFYWYRQILGQKVEFLVSFYNNEISEKSEIFDDQFSVERPDGSNFTLKIRSTKLEDSAMYFCASSEGVGGGPYNEQYFGPGTRLTVT.

The genes are TRBV20-1 and TRBJ2-5; 9 bases are shared with TRBD1. Germline CDR1 is DFQATT and CDR2 is SNEGSKA (reference sequence). Trimming at V came to 6 bases and at J to 0 bases, leaving 8 bases not matched to a gene. The CDR3 length is 15 residues. CDR3 nucleotides: TGCAGTGCGCGCCGAGGGGACAGGGACCAAGAGACCCAGTACTTC. Translating it yields CSARRGDRDQETQYF.

In its sample, this clonotype was seen a few times. V usage is TRBV27 and J usage is TRBJ2-2; the D gene is possibly TRBD2 (5 bases). This CDR3 comprises 16 residues. Germline-derived CDR1 and CDR2 are MNHEY and SMNVEV (reference sequence). V was trimmed by 2 bases and J by 4 bases, leaving 14 bases between them. CDR3 in amino acids: CASSLLAGHFTGELFF. CDR3 nucleotides: TGTGCCAGCAGTTTACTCGCGGGCCATTTCACCGGGGAGCTGTTTTTT.

This clonotype appeared many times. The chain carries TRBV6-4 and TRBJ1-1; no definite D call. Germline CDR1 and CDR2: MRHNA and SNTAGT. V lost 6 bases to trimming and J lost 0 bases, with 8 bases between them. The CDR3 totals 13 residues. The DNA for the CDR3 is TGTGCCAGCAGCTTTGAACTGAACACTGAAGCTTTCTTT. Translated: CASSFELNTEAFF.

A remark on this clonotype: This may come from a read error, since a much larger clone is one base off. The chain links TRBV6-1 to TRBJ1-1; D is unresolved. The V gene lost 6 bases and the J gene lost 11 bases, with 16 bases spanning the gap. This CDR3 is 12 amino acids long. Germline CDR1 is MNHNS and CDR2 is SASEGT. The CDR3 DNA is TGTGCCAGCAGCCGGGCCGGGCAGCTGGCTTTCTTT. As protein: CASSRAGQLAFF.

This clonotype was recorded at least ten times. The chain recombines TRBV4-1 with TRBJ1-2; TRBD1 is a possible D gene (5 bases). Germline lookup yields CDR1 MGHRA and CDR2 YSYEKL. V lost 0 bases, J lost 3 bases, and 11 bases lay in between. The CDR3 is made up of 15 amino acids. The chain's CDR3 is CASSQDPRVYYGYTF. The CDR3 DNA sequence: TGCGCCAGCAGCCAAGACCCCAGGGTATACTATGGCTACACCTTC.

This clonotype appeared a few times. This chain connects TRBV13 to TRBJ2-2, with no clear D. The CDR3 has 14 amino acids. CDR1 and CDR2 (germline): PRHDT, FYEKMQ (reference sequence). Trimming cost V 7 bases and J 6 bases, with 15 bases left between them. The CDR3 loop is CASKGPWRSGELFF. CDR3 bases: TGTGCCAGCAAAGGGCCTTGGCGGTCCGGGGAGCTGTTTTTT.

This chain links TRBV24-1 with TRBJ1-2, with D possibly matching TRBD1 (6 bases). Per the germline V gene, CDR1 is KGHDR and CDR2 is SFDVKD. Trimming took 5 bases from V and 3 from J, leaving 15 bases between them. This CDR3 spans 15 amino acids. This chain's CDR3 is CATSARAQGHYGYTF. In DNA form, the CDR3 reads TGTGCCACCAGTGCTAGAGCACAGGGCCACTATGGCTACACCTTC.

This clonotype was recorded at least ten times. The CDR3 loop reads CASSRQGAGYEQYF. The DNA of the CDR3 is TGTGCCAGCAGTCGTCAGGGGGCGGGGTACGAGCAGTACTTC. The chain couples TRBV6-5 to TRBJ2-7, with 8 bases that match TRBD1. The CDR3 has 14 residues. CDR1 is MNHEY, CDR2 SVGAGI, per germline. V lost 5 bases to trimming and J lost 4 bases; unmatched junction nucleotides: 7.